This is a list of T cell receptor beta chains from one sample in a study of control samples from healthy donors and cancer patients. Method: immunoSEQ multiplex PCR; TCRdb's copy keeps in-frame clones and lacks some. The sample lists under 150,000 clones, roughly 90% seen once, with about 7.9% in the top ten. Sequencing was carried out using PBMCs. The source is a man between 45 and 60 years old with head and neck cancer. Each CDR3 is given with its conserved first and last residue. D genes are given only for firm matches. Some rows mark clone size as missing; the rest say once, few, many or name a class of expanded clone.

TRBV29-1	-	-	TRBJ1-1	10	TGCAGCGTTTGGACGGGTGAAGCTTTCTTT	CSVWTGEAFF
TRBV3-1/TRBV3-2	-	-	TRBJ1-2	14	TGTGCCAGCAGTCCTCCGCAGAAGTTATATGGCTACACCTTC	CASSPPQKLYGYTF
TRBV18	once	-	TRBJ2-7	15	TGTGCCAGCTCACCACCGGGACTTCCGAACTACGAGCAGTACTTC	CASSPPGLPNYEQYF
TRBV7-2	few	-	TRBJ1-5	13	TGTGCCAGCAGCTCTCAGGGGAGTCAGCCCCAGCATTTT	CASSSQGSQPQHF
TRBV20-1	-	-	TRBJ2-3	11	TGCAGTGCCGTCCTCACAGATACGCAGTATTTT	CSAVLTDTQYF
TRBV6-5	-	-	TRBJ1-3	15	TGTGCCAGCAGTTACAGTGGGGGACCTGGAAACACCATATATTTT	CASSYSGGPGNTIYF
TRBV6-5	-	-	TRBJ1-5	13	TGTGCCAGCAGTTACTCTGCGAGGGCCCCCCAGCATTTT	CASSYSARAPQHF
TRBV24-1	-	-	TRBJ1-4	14	TGTGCCACCAGTGAGGGGGAAGCTAATGAAAAACTGTTTTTT	CATSEGEANEKLFF
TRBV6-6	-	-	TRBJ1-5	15	TGTGCCAGCACCGTCGCAGTGCAGACGAATCAGCCCCAGCATTTT	CASTVAVQTNQPQHF
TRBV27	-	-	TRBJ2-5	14	TGTGCCAGCAGTTTAACCGGGTTGGGGGAGACCCAGTACTTC	CASSLTGLGETQYF
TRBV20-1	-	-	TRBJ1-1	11	TGCAGTGCTAGTAGCCCCACTGAAGCTTTCTTT	CSASSPTEAFF
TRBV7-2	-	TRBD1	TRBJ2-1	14	TGTGCCAGCAGCCCTCGCCGGACAGGGGATGAGCAGTTCTTC	CASSPRRTGDEQFF
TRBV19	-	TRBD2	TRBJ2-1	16	TGTGCCAGTAGTATTATTACTAGCGGAGCCTACAATGAGCAGTTCTTC	CASSIITSGAYNEQFF
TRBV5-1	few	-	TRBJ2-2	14	TGCGCCAGCAGCTTGAGACCTGAGTCCGGGGAGCTGTTTTTT	CASSLRPESGELFF
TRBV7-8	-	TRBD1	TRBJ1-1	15	TGTGCCAGCAGCTTCAGACAGGGAAAGAACACTGAAGCTTTCTTT	CASSFRQGKNTEAFF
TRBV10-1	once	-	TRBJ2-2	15	TGCGCCAGCAGTGAAAATAGCGCGAACACCGGGGAGCTGTTTTTT	CASSENSANTGELFF
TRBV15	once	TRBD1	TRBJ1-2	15	TGTGCCACCAGCCCCCGGACAGGGACTAACTATGGCTACACCTTC	CATSPRTGTNYGYTF
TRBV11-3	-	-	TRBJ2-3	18	TGTGCCAGCAGTACAAATACCCTAGATCTCGGGGGCCCAGATACGCAGTATTTT	CASSTNTLDLGGPDTQYF
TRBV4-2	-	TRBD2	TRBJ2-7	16	TGTGCCAGCAGCTTGGGACTAGTGGGAAGTTTCAACGAGCAGTACTTC	CASSLGLVGSFNEQYF
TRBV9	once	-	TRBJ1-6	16	TGTGCCAGCAGCGTAGATCCCCGGGGAGCTAATTCACCCCTCCACTTT	CASSVDPRGANSPLHF
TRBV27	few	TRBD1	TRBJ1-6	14	TGTGCCAGCAGGGGGACAGGGAACAATTCACCCCTCCACTTT	CASRGTGNNSPLHF
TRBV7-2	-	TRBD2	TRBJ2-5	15	TGTGCCAGCACCTCCTTCCTAGCGGGAGTAGAGACCCAGTACTTC	CASTSFLAGVETQYF
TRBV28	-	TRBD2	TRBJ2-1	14	TGTGCCACAAAAAGCGGGAAGGCCTACAATGAGCAGTTCTTC	CATKSGKAYNEQFF
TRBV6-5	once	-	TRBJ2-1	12	TGTGCCATACTGCAGGGGTTCGGTGAGCAGTTCTTC	CAILQGFGEQFF
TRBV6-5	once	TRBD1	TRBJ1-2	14	TGTGCCAGCAGTTCGACAGGGCGTACGTCTGACTACACCTTC	CASSSTGRTSDYTF